Below are 16 T cell receptor beta chains sequenced from a single sample in a study of blood T cell repertoires in COVID-19. The data were produced by immunoSEQ multiplex PCR, yet TCRdb's version contains in-frame clones alone and is incomplete. Among about 88,000 clones, 80% to 90% were seen once, and the ten largest hold 11%. The source material was peripheral blood. All receptors derive from a man aged 80 or over with acute or convalescent COVID-19.

This clone has just a few counts. The V call is TRBV7-9, the J call TRBJ1-6; D perhaps matches TRBD1 (5 bases). The CDR3 sequence is 15 residues long. Germline values: CDR1 SEHNR, CDR2 FQNEAQ (reference sequence). V lost 5 bases and J 13 bases, leaving 21 bases between the germline ends. The CDR3 DNA follows: TGTGCCAGCAGCCAACGGGACGGGGGACGGGAGCCCCTCCACTTT. Encoded protein: CASSQRDGGREPLHF.

The V gene is TRBV6-1, the J gene TRBJ1-1; 9 bases match TRBD1. Germline assignment: CDR1 MNHNS and CDR2 SASEGT. This CDR3 has 17 residues. Trimming removed 4 bases from V and 6 bases from J; junction bases left unmatched: 15. The CDR3 DNA sequence: TGTGCCAGCAGTGCGAGGGGCCCGGGACAGGGTCAGCCTGAAGCTTTCTTT. This codes for CASSARGPGQGQPEAFF.

The V call is TRBV5-6, the J call TRBJ2-5; D is uncertain. Germline V gives CDR1 SGHDT, CDR2 YYEEEE. This CDR3 has 15 amino acids. Trimming shortened V by 4 bases and J by 1 base, and 14 bases separated the two germline ends. CDR3 sequence reads: CASSLPRRFQETQYF. CDR3 DNA: TGTGCCAGCAGCCTCCCACGGCGGTTCCAAGAGACCCAGTACTTC.

This clone was observed once. V gene TRBV5-1 combines with J gene TRBJ1-3; D gene ambiguous. Looked up from germline, CDR1 is SGHRS and CDR2 is YFSETQ. Deletions cut 2 bases from V and 0 bases from J, with 9 bases between. There are 15 residues in the CDR3. The DNA of the CDR3 is TGCGCCAGCAGCTTTGAGGGAAGCTCTGGAAACACCATATATTTT. Amino acids: CASSFEGSSGNTIYF.

This clone came up once. The chain is built from TRBV5-5 and TRBJ1-1; no reliable D call. The V and J ends lost 4 bases and 2 bases respectively, with 12 bases between them. Germline V gene lookup returns CDR1 SGHKS and CDR2 YYEKEE (reference sequence). The CDR3 contains 14 residues. The CDR3 is CASSVRSPNTEAFF. In nucleotides, the CDR3 is TGTGCCAGCAGCGTGAGAAGCCCTAACACTGAAGCTTTCTTT.

The genes are TRBV27 and TRBJ2-7; D may be TRBD1 (6 bases). The germline CDR1 and CDR2 sequences are MNHEY and SMNVEV (reference sequence). V was clipped by 3 bases and J by 5 bases, with 11 bases between them. This CDR3 has 13 amino acids. CDR3 DNA sequence: TGTGCCAGCAGTTTCAGGGGATTGAACGAGCAGTACTTC. Translation gives CASSFRGLNEQYF.

The gene calls are TRBV19 and TRBJ1-4, with 7 bases lining up with TRBD1. Germline loops: CDR1 LNHDA, CDR2 SQIVND (reference sequence). The CDR3 covers 13 residues. The V gene end was trimmed by 7 bases and the J gene end by 7 bases; junction bases not matched to a gene: 6. CDR3 DNA: TGTGCCAGTACCCCCCAGGGGGTTGAAAAACTGTTTTTT. It specifies CASTPQGVEKLFF.

The rearrangement joins TRBV19 to TRBJ2-7; 14 bases align to TRBD2. Germline V gene data show CDR1 as LNHDA and CDR2 as SQIVND (reference sequence). Germline trimming cut 3 bases from V and 2 bases from J; bases unmatched to any gene: 3. The CDR3 consists of 16 residues. CDR3 DNA: TGTGCCAGTAGTATGGGACTAGCGGGAGACCCCTACGAGCAGTACTTC. It codes for CASSMGLAGDPYEQYF.

The chain combines TRBV27 with TRBJ1-1, with TRBD1 matching 10 bases. J lost 0 bases, V lost 8 bases, and 9 bases had no gene match. CDR1 is MNHEY, CDR2 SMNVEV, per germline (reference sequence). The CDR3 consists of 16 residues. This CDR3 reads CASQTGTGAVNTEAFF. CDR3 sequence (DNA): TGTGCCAGCCAAACCGGGACAGGGGCGGTGAACACTGAAGCTTTCTTT.

The chain is built from TRBV7-7 and TRBJ1-2; D unresolved. With 7 bases removed from V and 0 bases from J, the gap between germline ends came to 12 bases. Germline CDR1 SSHAT, CDR2 FNYEAQ (reference sequence). The CDR3 totals 14 residues. The CDR3 is CASTTERTNYGYTF. In DNA form, the CDR3 reads TGTGCCAGCACGACTGAGAGGACTAACTATGGCTACACCTTC.

The chain couples TRBV6-5 to TRBJ2-5; TRBD1 is a possible D gene (6 bases). The CDR3 is 14 residues long. Trimming took off 6 bases at V and 4 bases at J, with 15 bases between the two ends. CDR1 MNHEY and CDR2 SVGAGI come from the germline V gene. Here the CDR3 reads CASRKQGGGETQYF. The CDR3 nucleotides are TGTGCCAGCAGGAAACAGGGTGGTGGAGAGACCCAGTACTTC.

This chain links TRBV2 with TRBJ1-1; 10 nucleotides line up with TRBD1. This CDR3 has 16 amino acids. Trimming at V came to 2 bases and at J to 3 bases, leaving 6 bases not matched to a gene. CDR1 and CDR2 (germline): SNHLY, FYNNEI. CDR3 region: CASSERQGAGYTEAFF. CDR3 in DNA: TGTGCCAGCAGTGAAAGACAGGGGGCGGGTTACACTGAAGCTTTCTTT.

The chain is built from TRBV3-1 (or the pseudogene TRBV3-2) and TRBJ1-5, with TRBD1 matching 7 bases. The CDR3 is 16 residues long. V dropped 4 bases and J dropped 5; count of bases not matched to a gene: 11. Per germline, CDR1 LGHDT and CDR2 YNNKEL (reference sequence). The CDR3 DNA reads TGTGCCAGCAGCCCCAATGGCAGGGGGTACTATCAGCCCCAGCATTTT. As protein: CASSPNGRGYYQPQHF.

The chain's CDR3 is CASNPSGGFGETQYF. CDR3 DNA sequence: TGTGCCAGCAACCCTAGCGGGGGATTTGGAGAGACCCAGTACTTC. The V gene is TRBV7-6, the J gene TRBJ2-5, with TRBD2 matching over 10 bases. Germline CDR1 and CDR2: SGHVS and FNYEAQ. The length of the CDR3 is 15 residues. V shed 7 bases and J 4 bases; nucleotides not matched to a gene: 9. Full variable domain (remainder filled in from reference TRBV7-6 and TRBJ2-5): GAGVSQSPRYKVTKRGQDVALRCDPISGHVSLYWYRQALGQGPEFLTYFNYEAQQDKSGLPNDRFSAERPEGSISTLTIQRTEQRDSAMYRCASNPSGGFGETQYFGPGTRLLVL.

The chain is built from TRBV18 and TRBJ1-2; 9 nucleotides agree with TRBD1. The CDR3 is 16 amino acids. J gave up 1 base and V 3 bases, and 6 bases lay outside the gene matches. Germline V gene lookup returns CDR1 KGHSH and CDR2 LQKENI. CDR3 amino acids: CASSPVRTGDNYGYTF. DNA of the CDR3: TGTGCCAGCTCACCCGTAAGGACAGGGGATAACTATGGCTACACCTTC.

The chain combines TRBV6-5 with TRBJ2-5; no reliable D call. The CDR3 contains 14 residues. Trimming cost V 4 bases and J 1 base, with 10 bases left between them. The germline CDR1 and CDR2 sequences are MNHEY and SVGAGI. The CDR3 bases are TGTGCCAGCAGTTTCCAGACACCCCAAGAGACCCAGTACTTC. As protein: CASSFQTPQETQYF.